The 4 T cell receptor beta chains listed next were all sequenced from one sample in a study of tissue T cells after allogeneic stem cell transplantation. Noted time point: mouse harvest day 14 after allogeneic transplant. Tail vein injection delivered 10^7 T-cell-depleted bone marrow cells and 10^6 splenic CD5+ T cells. Assay used: immunoSEQ multiplex PCR; TCRdb lists only in-frame clones, some missing. The data contain about 9,000 clones, 36% of them singletons. Input material: skin. These receptors were obtained from a female BALB/c mouse given C57BL/6 T cells with graft-versus-host disease after an allogeneic hematopoietic cell transplant.

A few counts support this clone. Mouse names are used for the genes. The DNA ends 1 residue before the CDR3 does, and the rest of the CDR3 is filled in from the germline J gene. The chain couples TRBV12-2 to TRBJ2-5; a weak D match, TRBD1 (6 bases). Trimming left V 4 bases short and J 2 bases short, with 9 bases between. CDR3 size: 13 residues. Per the germline V gene, CDR1 is SGHLS and CDR2 is HYDKME. The sequenced CDR3 bases are TGTGCCAGCTCCCGGGACATCCAAGACACCCAGTAC. Translated, it gives CASSRDIQDTQY. The CDR3 reads in full as CASSRDIQDTQYF.

In its sample, this clone is medium-sized. Gene names are the mouse ones. The read finishes 1 residue shy of the CDR3 end, and the germline J gene is used to complete it. The chain carries TRBV26 and TRBJ1-6; D may be TRBD1 (6 bases). TRBJ1-6 is treated as an ORF (open reading frame) with a function not yet certain. The germline V gene encodes CDR1 KGHPV and CDR2 FQNQEV (reference sequence). CDR3 length: 13 amino acids. The ends were cut back, 4 bases at V and 7 bases at J, with 8 bases in the middle. The sequenced CDR3 bases are TGTGCCAGCAGTCGGGGGGCGAATTCGCCCCTCTAC. This encodes CASSRGANSPLY. Given in full, the CDR3 is CASSRGANSPLYF.

As for this clone: Any gene name here is a mouse gene name. Read sequence stops 1 residue before the CDR3 end, and the germline J gene provides the missing end. This chain connects TRBV26 to TRBJ2-2; no reliable D call. CDR1 is KGHPV, CDR2 FQNQEV, per germline (reference sequence). The CDR3 consists of 13 residues. V was trimmed by 4 bases and J by 1 base, leaving 4 bases between them. The part of the CDR3 DNA that was read is TGTGCCAGCAGTCCACGAAACACCGGGCAGCTCTAC. Amino acid sequence: CASSPRNTGQLY. Given in full, the CDR3 is CASSPRNTGQLYF.

About this clone: Mouse gene names apply. The CDR3 goes on 1 residue after the read ends, and that part is filled in from the germline J gene. V usage is TRBV31 and J usage is TRBJ2-5, with D possibly TRBD1 on 5 matching bases. V lost 0 bases and J lost 5, with 12 bases in between. CDR3 size: 14 residues. From germline, CDR1 is GKSSPN and CDR2 SITVG. The CDR3 spells CAWSLEGRGDTQYF. Incomplete CDR3 DNA: TGTGCCTGGAGTCTAGAGGGGAGAGGAGACACCCAGTAC.